This T cell receptor beta chain was sequenced in a study of cytomegalovirus exposure and HLA in healthy donors. Background on the study: Earlier sequencing of 150 million to 200 million T cells yielded 120 million or so unique TCR beta sequences.

V was pared by 4 bases and J by 2 bases, with 14 bases between. The germline V gene encodes CDR1 LGHNA and CDR2 YSLEER. This CDR3 spans 16 amino acids. Regarding this clone: Antigen unknown.

Both 60 Vbeta primers and 13 Jbeta primers went into the PCR. Profiled with immunoSEQ multiplex PCR; TCRdb holds only in-frame clones, not every one. This sample yields fewer than 200,000 clones, of which 82% are seen a single time; approximately 1.5% belongs to the top ten. Study results and limitations: Within the data, a cluster of highly shared sequence variants was likely a sequencing artifact. Being productive about 90% or about 30% of the time was typical of most TCR beta V segments in an earlier analysis.

The donors (healthy individuals) were bone marrow donors. Sequencing was carried out using PBMCs. The J gene is TRBJ2-2, the V gene TRBV4-3; perhaps TRBD1 as D (5 bases). The TCR sequence derives from a male donor in good health and CMV-seronegative. CDR3 sequence: CASSPSHRFNTGELFF. In DNA form, the CDR3 reads TGCGCCAGCAGCCCAAGCCACAGGTTCAACACCGGGGAGCTGTTTTTT.